One and the same sample provided the 2 T cell receptor beta chains below, sequenced in a study of T cell clones after liver transplantation. Generated by immunoSEQ multiplex PCR, the TCRdb table keeps only in-frame clones and is missing some. The sample contains tens of thousands of clones, 80% to 95% of which appear only once. The sample consisted of CD4+ T cells from blood, taken about 27 months after liver transplant. These receptors all stem from a human patient who received a liver transplant. Some of the T cells may derive from the graft donor.

The genes are TRBV10-3 and TRBJ2-7; no firm D call. CDR1 and CDR2 (germline): ENHRY, SYGVKD. Trimming took 9 bases from V and 2 from J, leaving 11 bases between them. The length of the CDR3 is 12 residues. The CDR3 is CAISPATYEQYF. The CDR3 DNA reads as TGTGCCATTAGCCCAGCCACCTACGAGCAGTACTTC.

The chain is built from TRBV6-1 and TRBJ1-2; D is unclear. CDR1 is MNHNS, CDR2 SASEGT, per germline. The ends were cut back, 4 bases at V and 6 bases at J, with 9 bases in the middle. The CDR3 has 12 residues. CDR3 sequence (DNA): TGTGCCAGCAGTGGGGCAGACAATGGCTACACCTTC. As protein: CASSGADNGYTF.